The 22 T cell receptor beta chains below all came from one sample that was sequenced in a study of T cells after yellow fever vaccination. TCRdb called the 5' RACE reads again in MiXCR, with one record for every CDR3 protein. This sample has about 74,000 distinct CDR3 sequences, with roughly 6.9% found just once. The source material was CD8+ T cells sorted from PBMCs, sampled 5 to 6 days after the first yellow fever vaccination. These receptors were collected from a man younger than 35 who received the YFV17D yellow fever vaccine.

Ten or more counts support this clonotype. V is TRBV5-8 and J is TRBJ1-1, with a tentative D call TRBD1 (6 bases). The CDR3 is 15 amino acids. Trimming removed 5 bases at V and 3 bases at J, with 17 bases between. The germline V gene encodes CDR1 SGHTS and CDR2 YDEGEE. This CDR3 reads CASSEPGTRDTEAFF. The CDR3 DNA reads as TGTGCCAGCAGTGAACCCGGGACAAGGGACACTGAAGCTTTCTTT.

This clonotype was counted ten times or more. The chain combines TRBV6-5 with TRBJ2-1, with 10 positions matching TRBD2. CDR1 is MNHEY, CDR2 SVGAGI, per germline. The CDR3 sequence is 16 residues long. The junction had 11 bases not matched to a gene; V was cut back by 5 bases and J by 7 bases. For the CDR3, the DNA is TGTGCCAGCAGTAGCGGGGGGGGTATGTTTGTAAATGAGCAGTTCTTC. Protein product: CASSSGGGMFVNEQFF.

This CDR3 is CASSLNPGWEQYF. CDR3 nucleotides: TGTGCCAGCAGTTTAAACCCCGGATGGGAGCAGTACTTC. The V gene is TRBV12-3 or TRBV12-4, the J gene TRBJ2-7, with D uncertain. The CDR3 covers 13 residues. The ends were cut back, 2 bases at V and 7 bases at J, with 12 bases in the middle.

CDR3 sequence: CASGQSNPPYEQYV. The CDR3, as DNA: TGTGCCAGTGGACAGTCCAACCCCCCCTACGAGCAGTACGTC. The rearrangement uses TRBV6-2 or TRBV6-3 and TRBJ2-7; D possibly corresponds to TRBD1 (6 bases). Germline CDR1 MNHEY, CDR2 SVGEGT. V was shortened by 9 bases and J by 2 bases, with 17 bases between the two germline ends. The CDR3 runs 14 residues.

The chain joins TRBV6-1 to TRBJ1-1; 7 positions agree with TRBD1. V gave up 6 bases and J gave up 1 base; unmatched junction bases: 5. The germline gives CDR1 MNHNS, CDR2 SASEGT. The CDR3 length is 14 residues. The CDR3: CASRTRTGNTEAFF. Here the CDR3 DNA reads TGTGCCAGCAGGACCCGGACAGGGAACACTGAAGCTTTCTTT.

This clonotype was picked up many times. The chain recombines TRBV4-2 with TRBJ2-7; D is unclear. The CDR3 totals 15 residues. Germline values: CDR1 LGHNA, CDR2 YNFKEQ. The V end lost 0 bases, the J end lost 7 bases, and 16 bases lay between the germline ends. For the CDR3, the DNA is TGTGCCAGCAGCCAAGATCCTCCTCCGGCGAATGAGCAGTACTTC. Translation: CASSQDPPPANEQYF.

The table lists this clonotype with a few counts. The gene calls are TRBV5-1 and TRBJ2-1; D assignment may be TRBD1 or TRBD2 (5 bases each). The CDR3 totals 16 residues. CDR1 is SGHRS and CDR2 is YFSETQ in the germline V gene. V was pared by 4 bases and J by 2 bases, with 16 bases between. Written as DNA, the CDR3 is TGCGCCAGCAGCCTGGACGGGACGTTCACCTACAATGAGCAGTTCTTC. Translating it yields CASSLDGTFTYNEQFF.

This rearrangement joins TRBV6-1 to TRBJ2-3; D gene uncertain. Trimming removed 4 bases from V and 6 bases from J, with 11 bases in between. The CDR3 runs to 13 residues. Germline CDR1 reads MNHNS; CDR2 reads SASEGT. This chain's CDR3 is CASSAPLGDTQYF. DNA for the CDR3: TGTGCCAGCAGTGCCCCACTGGGCGATACGCAGTATTTT.

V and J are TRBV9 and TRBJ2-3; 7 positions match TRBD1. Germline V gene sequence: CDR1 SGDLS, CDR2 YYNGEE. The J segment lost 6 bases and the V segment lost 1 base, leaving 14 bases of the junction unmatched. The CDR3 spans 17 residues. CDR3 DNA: TGTGCCAGCAGCGTATATTTTGAGCAGGACAGGACGGATACGCAGTATTTT. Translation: CASSVYFEQDRTDTQYF.

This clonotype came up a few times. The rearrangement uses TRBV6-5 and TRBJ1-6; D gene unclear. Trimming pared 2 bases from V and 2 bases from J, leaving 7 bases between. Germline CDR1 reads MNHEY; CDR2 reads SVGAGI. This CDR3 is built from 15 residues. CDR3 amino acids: CASSYGRAYNSPLHF. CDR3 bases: TGTGCCAGCAGTTACGGAAGGGCCTATAATTCACCCCTCCACTTT.

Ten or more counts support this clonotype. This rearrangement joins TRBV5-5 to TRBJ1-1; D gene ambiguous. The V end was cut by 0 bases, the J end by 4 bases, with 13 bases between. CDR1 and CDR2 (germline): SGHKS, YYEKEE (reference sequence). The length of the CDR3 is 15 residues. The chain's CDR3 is CASSLASGSGTEAFF. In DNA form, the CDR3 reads TGTGCCAGCAGCTTGGCCTCTGGGTCGGGCACTGAAGCTTTCTTT.

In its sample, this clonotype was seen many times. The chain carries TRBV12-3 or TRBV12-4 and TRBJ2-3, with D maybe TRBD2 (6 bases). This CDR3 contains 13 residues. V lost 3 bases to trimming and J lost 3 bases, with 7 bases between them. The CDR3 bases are TGTGCCAGCAGTTTTGGGGGGACAGATACGCAGTATTTT. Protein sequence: CASSFGGTDTQYF.

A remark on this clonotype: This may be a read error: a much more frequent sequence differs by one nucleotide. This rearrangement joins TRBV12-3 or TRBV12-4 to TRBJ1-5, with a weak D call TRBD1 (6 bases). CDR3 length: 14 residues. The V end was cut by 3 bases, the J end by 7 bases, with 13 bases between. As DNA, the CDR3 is TGTGCCAGCAGTTTGGTGGGAAGGGGGCAGCCCCAGCATTTT. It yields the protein CASSLVGRGQPQHF.

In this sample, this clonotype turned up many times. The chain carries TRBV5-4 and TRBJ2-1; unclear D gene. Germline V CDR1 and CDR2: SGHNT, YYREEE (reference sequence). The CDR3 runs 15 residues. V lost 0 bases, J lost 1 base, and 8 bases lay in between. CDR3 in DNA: TGTGCCAGCAGCTTGGGGATCCCTTCCTACAATGAGCAGTTCTTC. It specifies CASSLGIPSYNEQFF.

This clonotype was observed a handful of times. CDR3 DNA sequence: TGTGCCAGCAGTTATTCAGGCTCCGGGGGAGAGACCCAGTACTTC. Encoded protein: CASSYSGSGGETQYF. The chain recombines TRBV7-8 with TRBJ2-5, with D perhaps TRBD2 (6 bases). Germline CDR1 reads SGHVS; CDR2 reads FQNEAQ. V dropped 6 bases and J dropped 4 bases, with 18 bases sitting between them. This CDR3 is built from 15 residues.

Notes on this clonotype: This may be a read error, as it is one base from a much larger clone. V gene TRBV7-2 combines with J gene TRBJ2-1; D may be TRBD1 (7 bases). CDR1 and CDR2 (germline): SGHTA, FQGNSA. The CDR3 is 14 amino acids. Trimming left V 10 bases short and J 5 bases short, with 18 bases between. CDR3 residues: CATSAEGQHNEQFF. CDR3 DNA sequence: TGTGCCACCTCCGCGGAGGGACAGCACAATGAGCAGTTCTTC.

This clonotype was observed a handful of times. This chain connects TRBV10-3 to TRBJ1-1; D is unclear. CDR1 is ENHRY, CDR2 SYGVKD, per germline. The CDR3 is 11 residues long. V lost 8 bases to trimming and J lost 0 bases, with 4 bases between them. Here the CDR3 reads CAIRLNTEAFF. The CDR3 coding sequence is TGTGCCATCCGGTTGAACACTGAAGCTTTCTTT.

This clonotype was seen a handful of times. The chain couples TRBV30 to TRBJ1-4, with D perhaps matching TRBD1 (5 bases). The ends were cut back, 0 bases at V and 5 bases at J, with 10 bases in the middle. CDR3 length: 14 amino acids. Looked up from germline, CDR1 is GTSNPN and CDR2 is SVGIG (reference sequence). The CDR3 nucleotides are TGTGCCTGGAGTGTGGGGACCTTCAATGAAAAACTGTTTTTT. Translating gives CAWSVGTFNEKLFF.

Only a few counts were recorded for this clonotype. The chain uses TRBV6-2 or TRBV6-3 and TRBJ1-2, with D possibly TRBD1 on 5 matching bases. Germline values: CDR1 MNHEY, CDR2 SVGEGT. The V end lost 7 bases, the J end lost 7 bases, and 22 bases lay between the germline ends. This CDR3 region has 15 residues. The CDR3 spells CASNPLGGFIRGYTF. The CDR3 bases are TGTGCCAGCAATCCGCTGGGGGGGTTCATCCGTGGCTACACCTTC.

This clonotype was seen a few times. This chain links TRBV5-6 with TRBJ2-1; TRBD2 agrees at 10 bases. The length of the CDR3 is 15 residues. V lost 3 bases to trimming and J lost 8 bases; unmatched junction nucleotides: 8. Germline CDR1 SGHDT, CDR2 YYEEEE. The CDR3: CASSSGERGGDEQFF. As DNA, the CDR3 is TGTGCCAGCAGCTCAGGAGAGCGGGGGGGCGATGAGCAGTTCTTC.

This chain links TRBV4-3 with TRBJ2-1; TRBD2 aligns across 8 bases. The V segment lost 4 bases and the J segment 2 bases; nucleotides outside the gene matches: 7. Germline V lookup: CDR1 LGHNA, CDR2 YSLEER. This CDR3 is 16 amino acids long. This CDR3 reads CASSPEGLGPYNEQFF. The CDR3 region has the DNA TGCGCCAGCAGCCCCGAGGGACTAGGACCCTACAATGAGCAGTTCTTC.

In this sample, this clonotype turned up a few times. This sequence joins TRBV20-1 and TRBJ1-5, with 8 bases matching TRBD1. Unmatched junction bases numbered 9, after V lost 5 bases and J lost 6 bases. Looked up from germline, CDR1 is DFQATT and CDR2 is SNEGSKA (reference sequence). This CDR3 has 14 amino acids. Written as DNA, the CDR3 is TGCAGTGCTTTAATTCAGGGGGCTCTTCAGCCCCAGCATTTT. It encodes CSALIQGALQPQHF.